Listed here are 23 T cell receptor beta chains from one sample, sequenced in a study of regulatory T cells in long-lasting Graves disease. According to the study, TCR beta libraries were built with iRepertoire HTBI primers and CDR3-region Arm-PCR. Each CDR3 protein gets one entry after TCRdb re-called the multiplex PCR reads with MiXCR. The data contain 400,000 to 500,000 distinct CDR3 sequences, 11% to 15% of them singletons. Time point meaning: newly diagnosed GD, antithyroid drugs for less than 3 months. Researchers made the TCR library from RNA that was extracted from PBMCs. These records were also assigned to another study, of T cells in Graves' hyperthyroidism and ophthalmopathy.

The sequencing here drew on peripheral blood mononuclear cells (PBMCs), taken at new diagnosis, from a patient treated with antithyroid drugs. These receptors originate from a woman aged 50 to 60 with Graves disease.

In its sample, this clonotype was seen once. The chain's CDR3 is CASRRYRDSGNTIYF. CDR3 nucleotide sequence: TGTGCCAGCAGAAGGTATCGGGACTCTGGAAACACCATATATTTT. This chain joins TRBV6-2 or TRBV6-3 and TRBJ1-3; D gene uncertain. V gave up 6 bases and J gave up 0 bases, with 12 bases separating them. This CDR3 comprises 15 residues. Germline CDR1 reads MNHEY; CDR2 reads SVGEGT.

This clonotype was counted many times. This sequence joins TRBV7-9 and TRBJ2-1; D gene uncertain. Germline loops: CDR1 SEHNR, CDR2 FQNEAQ (reference sequence). The CDR3 sequence is 11 residues long. The V end was cut by 7 bases, the J end by 8 bases, with 9 bases between. The CDR3, as DNA: TGTGCCAGCAACACCGGAGATGAGCAGTTCTTC. Translation gives CASNTGDEQFF.

The J gene is TRBJ1-1, the V gene TRBV7-9; D is undetermined. The germline CDR1 and CDR2 sequences are SEHNR and FQNEAQ (reference sequence). The CDR3 consists of 13 residues. V dropped 8 bases and J dropped 1 base, with 11 bases sitting between them. CDR3 sequence: CASRRVTNTEAFF. DNA of the CDR3: TGTGCCAGCCGCCGGGTAACGAACACTGAAGCTTTCTTT.

This clonotype appeared a few times. The gene calls are TRBV5-1 and TRBJ2-3; 8 positions match TRBD2. V shed 2 bases, J shed 6 bases, and the junction held 8 bases outside the gene matches. Germline V CDR1 and CDR2: SGHRS, YFSETQ. This CDR3 region has 15 residues. CDR3 bases: TGCGCCAGCAGCTTCGGCGGGAGGTCAGGCGATACGCAGTATTTT. Encoded protein: CASSFGGRSGDTQYF.

This clonotype was seen repeatedly, ten times or more. V gene TRBV10-1 combines with J gene TRBJ2-3, with D possibly TRBD2 on 5 matching bases. From germline, CDR1 is WNHNN and CDR2 SYGVQD (reference sequence). The CDR3 runs 14 residues. The V and J ends lost 3 bases and 10 bases respectively, with 17 bases between them. CDR3 sequence: CASSESATARAQYF. CDR3 nucleotide sequence: TGCGCCAGCAGTGAATCAGCGACCGCGAGGGCGCAGTATTTT.

The J gene is TRBJ2-6, the V gene TRBV2; TRBD1 aligns across 7 bases. CDR1 SNHLY and CDR2 FYNNEI come from the germline V gene. Trimming at V came to 2 bases and at J to 4 bases, leaving 5 bases not matched to a gene. The CDR3 contains 16 residues. The CDR3 region is CASSEQGVSGANVLTF. The DNA for the CDR3 is TGTGCCAGCAGTGAACAGGGGGTATCGGGGGCCAACGTCCTGACTTTC.

J is TRBJ2-5 and V is TRBV2, with D possibly called TRBD1 or TRBD2 (6 bases each). This CDR3 has 14 residues. Trimming cost V 3 bases and J 5 bases, with 13 bases left between them. CDR1 and CDR2 from the germline V gene are SNHLY and FYNNEI. This CDR3 reads CASSEEGGSETQYF. CDR3 DNA sequence: TGTGCCAGCAGTGAGGAGGGGGGTTCGGAGACCCAGTACTTC. Using reference TRBV2 and TRBJ2-5 for the parts outside the CDR3, the full variable domain is EPEVTQTPSHQVTQMGQEVILRCVPISNHLYFYWYRQILGQKVEFLVSFYNNEISEKSEIFDDQFSVERPDGSNFTLKIRSTKLEDSAMYFCASSEEGGSETQYFGPGTRLLVL.

The rearrangement uses TRBV5-4 and TRBJ2-7; 7 bases are shared with TRBD1. Germline V gene data show CDR1 as SGHNT and CDR2 as YYREEE (reference sequence). The CDR3 covers 14 residues. V shed 5 bases and J 5 bases; nucleotides not matched to a gene: 10. This CDR3 is CASRNTGAPHEQYF. The CDR3, as DNA: TGTGCCAGCAGGAATACAGGGGCGCCGCACGAGCAGTACTTC.

This clonotype was picked up many times. The J gene is TRBJ2-1, the V gene TRBV6-2 or TRBV6-3; D call uncertain. CDR3 length: 11 residues. The germline V gene has CDR1 MNHEY and CDR2 SVGEGT. V was clipped by 5 bases and J by 12 bases, with 11 bases between them. The CDR3 spells CASSEGWGQFF. DNA for the CDR3: TGTGCCAGCAGTGAAGGGTGGGGGCAGTTCTTC.

This chain connects TRBV2 to TRBJ2-7, with 8 positions matching TRBD2. The CDR3 length is 15 residues. The V segment lost 6 bases and the J segment 3 bases; nucleotides outside the gene matches: 10. Germline V gene sequence: CDR1 SNHLY, CDR2 FYNNEI. CDR3 loop: CASSPRGSGDYEQYF. CDR3 DNA: TGTGCCAGCAGCCCCCGGGGTAGCGGGGACTACGAGCAGTACTTC.

Details on this clonotype: Germline is not matched at one junction end, which may reflect a read error. The chain combines TRBV10-2 with TRBJ2-5; D remains unclear. This CDR3 comprises 15 residues. Germline-derived CDR1 and CDR2 are WSHSY and SAAADI. The CDR3 region is CASSSHNPGLETQYF. The DNA for the CDR3 is TGTGCCAGCAGCTCCCACAACCCCGGCTTGGAGACCCAGTACTTC.

This clonotype was detected ten times or more. This chain links TRBV6-1 with TRBJ1-2, with 9 bases fitting TRBD1. The CDR3 is made up of 15 amino acids. Germline values: CDR1 MNHNS, CDR2 SASEGT. V gave up 6 bases and J gave up 7 bases; unmatched junction bases: 12. CDR3 sequence: CASSDPGQGPGGYTF. CDR3 coding DNA: TGTGCCAGCAGCGACCCGGGACAGGGCCCGGGTGGCTACACCTTC.

The chain is built from TRBV7-9 and TRBJ1-3; 11 nucleotides align to TRBD1. The V and J ends lost 5 bases and 2 bases, in that order; junction bases with no gene match: 8. CDR3 length: 17 amino acids. The germline gives CDR1 SEHNR, CDR2 FQNEAQ (reference sequence). The CDR3 protein is CASSNPRDRGTGNTIYF. The CDR3 DNA reads as TGTGCCAGCAGCAACCCTAGGGACAGGGGGACTGGAAACACCATATATTTT.

This clonotype came up many times. CDR3 loop: CASSLRGTTYGYTF. The DNA for the CDR3 is TGTGCCAGCAGTTTACGGGGGACCACTTATGGCTACACCTTC. The chain links TRBV27 to TRBJ1-2, with a possible D match to TRBD1 (5 bases). This CDR3 has 14 residues. Germline CDR1 and CDR2: MNHEY and SMNVEV (reference sequence). Between the trimmed V and J ends, which lost 2 bases and 5 bases, there was a span of 12 bases.

This clonotype was observed many times. The chain carries TRBV7-2 and TRBJ2-1; D might be TRBD2 (5 bases). CDR1 SGHTA and CDR2 FQGNSA come from the germline V gene. CDR3 length: 15 residues. The V and J ends lost 7 bases and 7 bases respectively, with 20 bases between them. CDR3 amino acids: CASNKGLGGGNEQFF. The CDR3 DNA follows: TGTGCCAGCAACAAAGGTCTAGGCGGCGGGAATGAGCAGTTCTTC.

This clonotype was found many times. This sequence joins TRBV5-1 and TRBJ2-7; TRBD2 agrees at 10 bases. Germline V gene lookup returns CDR1 SGHRS and CDR2 YFSETQ. J lost 3 bases, V lost 3 bases, and 3 bases had no gene match. This CDR3 spans 14 amino acids. The CDR3 loop is CASSSTSGNYEQYF. In nucleotides, the CDR3 is TGCGCCAGCAGCTCCACTAGCGGGAACTACGAGCAGTACTTC.

A few counts support this clonotype. This chain uses TRBV7-9 with TRBJ2-7; 9 bases line up with TRBD2. With V trimmed by 7 bases and J by 6 bases, 10 bases remained unmatched. The CDR3 length is 14 residues. Germline-derived CDR1 and CDR2 are SEHNR and FQNEAQ (reference sequence). The CDR3 bases are TGTGCCAGCAATAAAGCGGGAGGACCAATCGAGCAGTACTTC. Amino acid sequence: CASNKAGGPIEQYF.

This clonotype has more than one count but fewer than ten. The chain combines TRBV6-5 with TRBJ2-7, with D perhaps TRBD1 (6 bases). The CDR3 runs 13 residues. Trimming took 2 bases from V and 2 from J, leaving 7 bases between them. Germline V gives CDR1 MNHEY, CDR2 SVGAGI. CDR3 in DNA: TGTGCCAGCAGTTACGGGACAACCTACGAGCAGTACTTC. Protein product: CASSYGTTYEQYF.

This clonotype was counted only a few times. This sequence joins TRBV10-3 and TRBJ2-2, with D perhaps TRBD2 (7 bases). Trimming removed 2 bases from V and 4 bases from J, with 11 bases in between. CDR3 size: 15 residues. Germline CDR1 and CDR2: ENHRY and SYGVKD. CDR3 loop: CAISEGGGGTGELFF. The CDR3 DNA is TGTGCCATCAGTGAGGGGGGGGGCGGCACCGGGGAGCTGTTTTTT.

This clonotype was detected a few times. This chain connects TRBV6-5 to TRBJ1-1; TRBD1 might be the D (6 bases). Germline V gives CDR1 MNHEY, CDR2 SVGAGI. The CDR3 has 16 residues. Trimming left V 0 bases short and J 9 bases short, with 20 bases between. The CDR3 coding sequence is TGTGCCAGCAGTTACTCTTGGGGGGGCGAAATGGGGCAAGCTTTCTTT. Amino acid sequence: CASSYSWGGEMGQAFF.

The table lists this clonotype with many counts. This sequence joins TRBV5-1 and TRBJ2-7; TRBD2 might be the D (5 bases). Trimming removed 0 bases at V and 3 bases at J, with 10 bases between. This CDR3 is built from 14 residues. Germline CDR1 SGHRS, CDR2 YFSETQ. CDR3: CASSLEYEGYEQYF. The CDR3 DNA follows: TGCGCCAGCAGCTTGGAATACGAGGGCTACGAGCAGTACTTC.

Many counts were recorded for this clonotype. This chain uses TRBV10-1 with TRBJ1-5; 8 nucleotides line up with TRBD1. The CDR3 runs 16 residues. The V gene end was trimmed by 6 bases and the J gene end by 1 base; junction bases not matched to a gene: 8. Germline V gives CDR1 WNHNN, CDR2 SYGVQD (reference sequence). CDR3 bases: TGCGCCAGCAGGGCAGGTTACAGGGGGAGCAATCAGCCCCAGCATTTT. Protein: CASRAGYRGSNQPQHF.

The chain has TRBV12-3 or TRBV12-4 and TRBJ1-5; weak D call: TRBD1 (5 bases). The CDR3 runs 14 residues. Trimming pared 5 bases from V and 9 bases from J, leaving 17 bases between. The CDR3 bases are TGTGCCAGCAGTCCCCGGGACGGAGGGCCGCCCCAGCATTTT. The encoded protein is CASSPRDGGPPQHF.